Included here is one T cell receptor beta chain sequence, with context. The sample comes from a study of blood T cell repertoires in COVID-19. Overall study context: Material from acute and convalescent COVID-19 was sourced from the United States, Italy and Spain. Nucleic acid was either cDNA or gDNA, and it came from T cells, B-cell-depleted T cells, or PBMCs.

Authors' methods: The assay estimated nucleated cells by amplifying reference gene primers. Some clones are missing from TCRdb's copy, which holds only in-frame ones; the method was immunoSEQ multiplex PCR. V and J calls plus clone size are reproduced from that table; the DNA served to infer D and trimming. The table lists approximately 460,000 clones, roughly 89% of them singletons. Seattle-derived patients entered the study during active infection and were followed longitudinally. Trimming left V 4 bases short and J 2 bases short, with 12 bases between. Germline CDR1 and CDR2: SGHRS and YFSETQ. This CDR3 region has 15 residues.

The sequencing sample was made of peripheral blood. This TCR derives from a man younger than 35 with COVID-19, enrolled during active disease. This chain joins TRBV5-1 and TRBJ2-2, with D perhaps TRBD1 (5 bases). The CDR3 DNA follows: TGCGCCAGCAGCGTCGCAGGGCCTAACACCGGGGAGCTGTTTTTT. Encoded protein: CASSVAGPNTGELFF.